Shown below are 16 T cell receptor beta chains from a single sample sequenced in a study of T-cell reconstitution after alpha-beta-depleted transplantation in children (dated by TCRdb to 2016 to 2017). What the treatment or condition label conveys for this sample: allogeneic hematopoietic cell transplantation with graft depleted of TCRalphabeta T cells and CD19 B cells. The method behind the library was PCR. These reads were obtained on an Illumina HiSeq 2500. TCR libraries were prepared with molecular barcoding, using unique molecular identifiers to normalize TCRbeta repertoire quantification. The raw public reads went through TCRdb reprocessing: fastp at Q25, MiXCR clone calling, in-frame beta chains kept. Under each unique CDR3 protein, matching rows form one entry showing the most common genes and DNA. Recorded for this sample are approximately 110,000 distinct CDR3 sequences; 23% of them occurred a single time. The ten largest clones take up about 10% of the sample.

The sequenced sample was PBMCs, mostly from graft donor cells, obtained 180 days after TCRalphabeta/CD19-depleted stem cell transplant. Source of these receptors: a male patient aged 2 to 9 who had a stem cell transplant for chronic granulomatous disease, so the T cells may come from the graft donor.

Written as DNA, the CDR3 is TGCGCCAGCAGCTTGTGGACAGGGGCGTACAATGAGCAGTTCTTC. Encoded protein: CASSLWTGAYNEQFF. The chain combines TRBV5-1 with TRBJ2-1, with 9 bases identical to TRBD1. Germline loops: CDR1 SGHRS, CDR2 YFSETQ. The trim removed 1 base at V and 4 bases at J, leaving 3 bases unmatched. The CDR3 extends over 15 amino acids.

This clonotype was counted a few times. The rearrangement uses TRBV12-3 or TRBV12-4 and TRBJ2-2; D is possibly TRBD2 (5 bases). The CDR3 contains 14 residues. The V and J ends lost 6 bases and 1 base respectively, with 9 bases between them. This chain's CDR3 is CASSLTRNTGELFF. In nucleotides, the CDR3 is TGTGCCAGCAGCCTTACTAGGAACACCGGGGAGCTGTTTTTT.

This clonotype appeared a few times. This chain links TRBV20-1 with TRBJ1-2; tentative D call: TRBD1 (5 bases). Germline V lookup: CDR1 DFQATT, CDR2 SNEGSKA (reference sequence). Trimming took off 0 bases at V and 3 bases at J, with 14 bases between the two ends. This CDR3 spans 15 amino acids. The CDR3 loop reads CSAREGREFDYGYTF. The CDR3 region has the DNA TGCAGTGCTAGAGAAGGCAGGGAATTTGACTATGGCTACACCTTC.

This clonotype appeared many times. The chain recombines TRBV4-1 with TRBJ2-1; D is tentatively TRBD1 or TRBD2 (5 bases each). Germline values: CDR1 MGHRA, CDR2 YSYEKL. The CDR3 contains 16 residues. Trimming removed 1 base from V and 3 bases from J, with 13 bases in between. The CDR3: CASSQGPGTYYNEQFF. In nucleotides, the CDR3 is TGCGCCAGCAGCCAAGGTCCCGGGACCTACTACAATGAGCAGTTCTTC.

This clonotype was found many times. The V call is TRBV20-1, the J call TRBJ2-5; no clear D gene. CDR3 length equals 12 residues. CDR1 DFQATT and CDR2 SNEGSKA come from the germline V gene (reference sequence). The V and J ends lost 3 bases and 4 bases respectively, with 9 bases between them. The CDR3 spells CSASRVGETQYF. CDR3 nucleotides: TGCAGTGCTAGCCGGGTGGGAGAGACCCAGTACTTC.

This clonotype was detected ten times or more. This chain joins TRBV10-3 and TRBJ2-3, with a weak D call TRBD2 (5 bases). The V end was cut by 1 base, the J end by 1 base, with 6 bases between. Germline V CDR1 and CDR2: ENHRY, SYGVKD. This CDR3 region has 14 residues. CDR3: CAISEFGGTDTQYF. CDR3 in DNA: TGTGCCATCAGTGAGTTCGGGGGCACAGATACGCAGTATTTT.

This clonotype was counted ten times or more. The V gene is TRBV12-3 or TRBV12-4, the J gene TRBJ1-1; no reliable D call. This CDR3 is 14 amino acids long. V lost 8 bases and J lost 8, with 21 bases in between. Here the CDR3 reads CASGFTGRQGEAFF. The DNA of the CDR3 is TGTGCCAGCGGCTTTACCGGACGGCAAGGGGAAGCTTTCTTT.

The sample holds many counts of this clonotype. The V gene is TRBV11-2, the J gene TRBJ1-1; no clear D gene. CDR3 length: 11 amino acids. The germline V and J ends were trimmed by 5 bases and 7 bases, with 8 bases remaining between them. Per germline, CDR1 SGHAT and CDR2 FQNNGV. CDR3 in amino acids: CASSPSLEAFF. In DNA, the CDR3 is TGTGCCAGCAGCCCGAGCCTTGAAGCTTTCTTT.

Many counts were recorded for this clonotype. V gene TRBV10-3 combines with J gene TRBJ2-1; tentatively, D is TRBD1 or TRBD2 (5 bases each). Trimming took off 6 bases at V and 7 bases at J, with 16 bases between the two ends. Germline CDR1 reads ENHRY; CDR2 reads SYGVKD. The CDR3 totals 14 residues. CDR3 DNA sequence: TGTGCCATCAGGGACTGGGACGGGCCGAATGAGCAGTTCTTC. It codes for CAIRDWDGPNEQFF.

Here the CDR3 reads CASTRQGAGYNEQFF. The CDR3 DNA sequence: TGTGCCAGCACAAGACAGGGGGCGGGCTACAATGAGCAGTTCTTC. The chain combines TRBV7-2 with TRBJ2-1, with TRBD1 matching 10 bases. The CDR3 runs 15 residues. The V and J ends lost 7 bases and 3 bases, in that order; junction bases with no gene match: 6. Germline CDR1 and CDR2: SGHTA and FQGNSA. Full variable domain (rest looked up from reference TRBV7-2 and TRBJ2-1): GAGVSQSPSNKVTEKGKDVELRCDPISGHTALYWYRQSLGQGLEFLIYFQGNSAPDKSGLPSDRFSAERTGGSVSTLTIQRTQQEDSAVYLCASTRQGAGYNEQFFGPGTRLTVL.

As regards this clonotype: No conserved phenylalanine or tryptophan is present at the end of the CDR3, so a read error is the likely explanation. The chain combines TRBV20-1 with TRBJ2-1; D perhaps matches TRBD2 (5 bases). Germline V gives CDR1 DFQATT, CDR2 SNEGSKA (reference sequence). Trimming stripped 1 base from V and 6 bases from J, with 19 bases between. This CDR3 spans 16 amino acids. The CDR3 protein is CSARGGSWRSGNEQFL. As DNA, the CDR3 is TGCAGTGCTAGAGGTGGTAGCTGGAGGTCTGGCAATGAGCAGTTCTTG.

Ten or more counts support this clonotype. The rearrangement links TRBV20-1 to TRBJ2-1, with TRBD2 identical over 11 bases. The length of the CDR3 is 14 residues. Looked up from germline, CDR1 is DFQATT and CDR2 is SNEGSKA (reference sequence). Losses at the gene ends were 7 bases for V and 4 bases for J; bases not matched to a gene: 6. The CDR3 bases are TGCAGTGTTCTTTTAGCGGGAGGGTACAATGAGCAGTTCTTC. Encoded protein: CSVLLAGGYNEQFF.

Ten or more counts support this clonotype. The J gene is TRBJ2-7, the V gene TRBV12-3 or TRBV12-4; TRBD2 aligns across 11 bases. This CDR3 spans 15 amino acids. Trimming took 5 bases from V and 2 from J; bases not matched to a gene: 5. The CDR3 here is CASSHRLAGTYEQYF. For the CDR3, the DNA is TGTGCCAGCAGTCACCGACTAGCGGGGACCTACGAGCAGTACTTC.

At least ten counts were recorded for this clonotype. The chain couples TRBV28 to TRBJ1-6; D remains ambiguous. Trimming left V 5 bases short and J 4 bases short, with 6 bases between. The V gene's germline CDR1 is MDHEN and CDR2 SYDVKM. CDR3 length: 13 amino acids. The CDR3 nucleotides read TGTGCCAGCAGTCTTCCGTATAATTCACCCCTCCACTTT. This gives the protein CASSLPYNSPLHF.

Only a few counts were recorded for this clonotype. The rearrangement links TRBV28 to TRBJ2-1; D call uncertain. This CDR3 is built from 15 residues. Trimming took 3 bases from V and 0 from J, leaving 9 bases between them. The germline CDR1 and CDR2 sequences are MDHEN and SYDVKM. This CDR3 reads CASSFVTFSYNEQFF. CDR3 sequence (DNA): TGTGCCAGCAGTTTCGTTACCTTCTCCTACAATGAGCAGTTCTTC.

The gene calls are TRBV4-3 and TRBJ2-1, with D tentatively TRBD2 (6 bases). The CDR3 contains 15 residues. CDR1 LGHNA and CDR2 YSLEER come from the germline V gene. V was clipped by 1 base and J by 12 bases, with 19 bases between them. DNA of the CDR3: TGCGCCAGCAGCCAAGGGATTGGTGCGGGGAGGCGGCAGTTCTTC. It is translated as CASSQGIGAGRRQFF.